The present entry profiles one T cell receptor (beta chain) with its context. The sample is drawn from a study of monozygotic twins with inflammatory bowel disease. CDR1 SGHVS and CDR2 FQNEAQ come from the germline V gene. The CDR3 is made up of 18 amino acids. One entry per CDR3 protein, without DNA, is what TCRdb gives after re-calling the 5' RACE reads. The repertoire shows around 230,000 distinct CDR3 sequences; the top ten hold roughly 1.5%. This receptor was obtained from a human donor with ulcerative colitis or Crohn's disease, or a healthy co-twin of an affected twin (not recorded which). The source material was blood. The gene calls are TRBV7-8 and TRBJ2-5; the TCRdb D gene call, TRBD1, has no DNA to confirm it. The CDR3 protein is CASRRETSGYPGEETQYF.